The rows below give T cell receptor beta chains drawn from one sample of a study of blood T cell repertoires in COVID-19. Repertoires were generated with immunoSEQ multiplex PCR, while TCRdb's copy carries only in-frame clones and drops some. The sample consists of under 85,000 clones, approximately 80% of them appearing once. The specimen was peripheral blood. The receptors shown here come from a man aged 50 to 60 with acute or convalescent COVID-19. CDR3s include the opening cysteine and the closing phenylalanine or tryptophan. Size is stated for part of the rows, as once, few or many counts, or as a class when the clone is expanded.

clone_size	v_call	cdr3_aa
NA	TRBV6-5	CASTSGGSSGNTIYF
NA	TRBV24-1	CATSPRGNTGELFF
NA	TRBV12-3/TRBV12-4	CAEGRGTGELFF
NA	TRBV9	CASSAKTGGNYGYTF
NA	TRBV5-6	CASRRLRLAGGETQYF
NA	TRBV2	CASSPRTGGAGAFF
NA	TRBV10-3	CAISATGASGANVLTF
NA	TRBV27	CASGTSYEQYF
NA	TRBV7-2	CASSLWGDQPQHF
NA	TRBV13	CASSFGLAGGSDNEQFF
NA	TRBV18	CASSLGTGLNTEAFF
NA	TRBV30	CAWRGGQGFGLAGTDTQYF
NA	TRBV6-2/TRBV6-3	CASSYKMGGEQYF
NA	TRBV6-5	CASTPGQASYNEQFF
NA	TRBV7-2	CASSLSTGKGGELFF
few	TRBV5-4	CASSRTTGRDTQYF
NA	TRBV18	CASSHALKNIQYF
NA	TRBV15	CATGGWGAKNIQYF
NA	TRBV5-4	CASSSRGGTGIYGYTF
NA	TRBV11-2	CASSLVQGRSGNTIYF
NA	TRBV7-8	CASSSGQGNSPLHF
NA	TRBV4-2	CASSSGGEKLFF
NA	TRBV30	CACRVTGTFGNTIYF
few	TRBV7-3	CASSLGTANTEAFF
NA	TRBV4-2	CASSRGRVGGDEQYF
NA	TRBV10-2	CASDRQGNTEAFF
NA	TRBV18	CASSPPAGAGGELFF
NA	TRBV29-1	CSVSRGRADTQYF
NA	TRBV4-2	CASSQETGARGYTF
NA	TRBV3-1/TRBV3-2	CASSPTGLADTYEQYF
NA	TRBV4-3	CASSPGTGDYGYTF
NA	TRBV10-3	CAISERLAEIGELFF
NA	TRBV15	CATSSTGELGTDTQYF
NA	TRBV10-3	CAIWGESHEQYF
NA	TRBV28	CASRRQPDNYGYTF
NA	TRBV4-3	CASSQWTGENEQFF
NA	TRBV13	CASSLGTIEQYF
NA	TRBV6-4	CASSEAGGTGELFF
NA	TRBV7-2	CASSLVQGEGYTF
NA	TRBV28	CASSLGGTGRYGYTF
NA	TRBV19	CASSPRSLDTQYF
NA	TRBV4-3	CASSQVKGAGYEQYF
NA	TRBV9	CASSKRGGHDTEAFF
NA	TRBV25-1	CASSDRITGYGYTF
NA	TRBV7-3	CASSYSGPGNEQFF
NA	TRBV7-2	CASSLTSGGETQYF
NA	TRBV9	CASSSPRGDRSGNTIYF
NA	TRBV6-4	CASSDSGGYGYTF
NA	TRBV7-2	CASSTTAAGTQYF
once	TRBV7-2	CASSLVAGGPYEQYF
NA	TRBV6-5	CASSYNILNTEAFF
NA	TRBV11-2	CASSSGLAGVETQYF
NA	TRBV7-3	CASSGGSYNEQFF
NA	TRBV27	CASSLGQNAYEQYF
once	TRBV4-2	CASSPGRQGGNYGYTF
NA	TRBV7-2	CASSPLGGVNTEAFF
NA	TRBV9	CASSAGINNEKLFF
NA	TRBV19	CASSTGLAASTDTQYF
NA	TRBV6-1	CASSEATGMSEKLFF
NA	TRBV19	CASSAGTGEDEKLFF